Below, 5 T cell receptor beta chains from the same sample are listed, as sequenced in a study of naive and memory T cell subsets (dated by TCRdb to about 2017). Library construction relied on UMI-ligation and nested PCR. Sequencing was carried out with an Illumina MiSeq. An equimolar mix of two oligonucleotides covering both TRBC1 and TRBC2 was used as the beta constant-region primer. The public reads were reanalyzed by TCRdb: fastp trimming at Q25, MiXCR alignment, in-frame beta chains only. Rows are combined by CDR3 protein, so each entry shows the most common genes and DNA. The sample contains about 85,000 distinct CDR3 sequences, around 13% of them found a single time. Around 0.9% of the sample goes to the ten largest clones. Material for sequencing was central memory CD4+ T cells from blood. The sample's cell subset or site, from its label and the paper: central memory, CD45RA- CD27+. The receptors shown here come from a human donor in good health.

This clonotype has more than one count but fewer than ten. The J gene is TRBJ2-3, the V gene TRBV15, with 9 bases aligning to TRBD1. V lost 3 bases to trimming and J lost 1 base; unmatched junction nucleotides: 5. CDR1 and CDR2 from the germline V gene are LNHNV and YYDKDF (reference sequence). The CDR3 consists of 16 residues. The CDR3 DNA sequence: TGTGCCACCAGCAGGGACAGGGGCTTGGGCACAGATACGCAGTATTTT. Translating gives CATSRDRGLGTDTQYF.

The V gene is TRBV7-6, the J gene TRBJ2-7, with D possibly TRBD1 on 6 matching bases. Trimming removed 5 bases at V and 4 bases at J, with 18 bases between. The CDR3 is made up of 15 amino acids. The germline CDR1 and CDR2 sequences are SGHVS and FNYEAQ. The CDR3 loop reads CASSTPPDGQYEQYF. In nucleotides, the CDR3 is TGTGCCAGCAGCACACCACCGGACGGACAGTACGAGCAGTACTTC.

The chain links TRBV20-1 to TRBJ2-7; D is ambiguous. With 0 bases removed from V and 2 bases from J, the gap between germline ends came to 11 bases. CDR1 is DFQATT, CDR2 SNEGSKA, per germline (reference sequence). The CDR3 is 14 amino acids. In DNA form, the CDR3 reads TGCAGTGCTAGAGACCCAGCAGCTACCTACGAGCAGTACTTC. This encodes CSARDPAATYEQYF.

The chain has TRBV12-3 or TRBV12-4 and TRBJ2-5, with 7 bases fitting TRBD2. The CDR3 is 15 residues long. V gave up 6 bases and J gave up 5 bases; unmatched junction bases: 12. As DNA, the CDR3 is TGTGCCAGCAGCTCAGCGGGACGAGGGACGGAGACCCAGTACTTC. It yields the protein CASSSAGRGTETQYF.

This chain connects TRBV5-4 to TRBJ1-2, with D perhaps matching TRBD1 (5 bases). Germline assignment: CDR1 SGHNT and CDR2 YYREEE (reference sequence). V was shortened by 2 bases and J by 7 bases, with 18 bases between the two germline ends. This CDR3 is built from 15 residues. The DNA for the CDR3 is TGTGCCAGCAGCTTCATTTCAGGGTGGAGTAGTGGCTACACCTTC. Translation: CASSFISGWSSGYTF.